Sequencing of this TCR beta chain was carried out in a study of blood T cell repertoires in COVID-19. Study-wide context: Italy, Spain and the United States were the sources of the convalescent and acute COVID-19 samples. T cells, B-cell-depleted T cells, or PBMCs supplied cDNA or gDNA.

In the original analysis: For nucleated cells, counts were estimated from reference gene primer amplification. The assay was immunoSEQ multiplex PCR, and TCRdb's table has in-frame clones only and misses some. That table gives V, J and clone size, and the DNA gave D and trimming. The profile shows 350,000 to 450,000 clones, approximately 86% of them singletons. Source material: peripheral blood. This receptor was identified in a human donor in a cohort sampled during active COVID-19.

CDR3 coding DNA: TGTGCCAGTAGTATGTCCCATAACAGGGGGCGTTTAGTTGGGTACGAGCAGTACTTC. It is translated as CASSMSHNRGRLVGYEQYF. The V gene is TRBV19, the J gene TRBJ2-7, with TRBD1 matching 9 bases. The CDR3 consists of 19 residues. Germline lookup yields CDR1 LNHDA and CDR2 SQIVND (reference sequence). J gave up 4 bases and V 3 bases, and 19 bases lay outside the gene matches.